Sequencing of this TCR beta chain was carried out in a study of shared clonotypes between healthy human individuals. TCRdb keeps only in-frame clones here, not all; method: immunoSEQ multiplex PCR. Of fewer than 600,000 clones listed, roughly 78% are singletons. Between the trimmed V and J ends, which lost 7 bases and 4 bases, there was a span of 17 bases. In germline, CDR1 is MNHEY, CDR2 SVGAGI. This CDR3 is built from 15 residues. This clone was detected a few times. Sequences were obtained from PBMCs. The chain combines TRBV6-5 with TRBJ2-1; unclear D gene. The sequence came from a woman in her 40s in good health. Some clones in this sample may be carry-over from other donors' samples. The CDR3 sequence is CASTRSSLGYNEQFF. The CDR3 DNA sequence: TGTGCCAGCACCCGGAGTAGCCTCGGGTACAATGAGCAGTTCTTC.